One and the same sample provided the 21 T cell receptor beta chains below, sequenced in a study of metastatic and nonmetastatic thyroid tumors. Thyroid surgery had not been preceded by any treatment in any patient. MiXCR was used by TCRdb to re-call the PCR reads. This sample has 70,000 or so clones, with approximately 15% found just once. The specimen sequenced was blood. These receptors all stem from a male donor with papillary thyroid cancer or a benign thyroid nodule (not recorded which). Some clones in this sample may be carry-over from other donors' samples.

This clone was counted ten times or more. The V gene is TRBV7-8, the J gene TRBJ1-5; D gene uncertain. The V and J ends lost 4 bases and 0 bases respectively, with 10 bases between them. CDR1 SGHVS and CDR2 FQNEAQ come from the germline V gene. This CDR3 contains 15 residues. The chain's CDR3 is CASSSQPYSNQPQHF. The CDR3 DNA sequence: TGTGCCAGCAGCTCGCAGCCTTATAGCAATCAGCCCCAGCATTTT.

This clone was seen many times. The chain recombines TRBV7-2 with TRBJ1-5; no firm D call. CDR3 length equals 15 residues. V dropped 6 bases and J dropped 7 bases, with 19 bases sitting between them. Germline V gives CDR1 SGHTA, CDR2 FQGNSA. The CDR3 region is CASSVGVVAWQPQHF. CDR3 bases: TGTGCCAGCAGTGTTGGTGTTGTGGCTTGGCAGCCCCAGCATTTT.

A few counts support this clone. The chain has TRBV13 and TRBJ1-2; no clear D. Trimming left V 5 bases short and J 3 bases short, with 10 bases between. This CDR3 has 13 residues. The germline V gene has CDR1 PRHDT and CDR2 FYEKMQ (reference sequence). CDR3 sequence (DNA): TGTGCCAGCAGCCCTGGAATCCACTATGGCTACACCTTC. Translation: CASSPGIHYGYTF.

This clone was counted ten times or more. The V call is TRBV9, the J call TRBJ2-5, with TRBD1 identical over 12 bases. This CDR3 has 16 residues. Germline V gives CDR1 SGDLS, CDR2 YYNGEE. V shed 8 bases, J shed 3 bases, and the junction held 11 bases outside the gene matches. This CDR3 reads CASNKGQGAYEETQYF. CDR3 bases: TGTGCCAGTAACAAGGGACAGGGGGCTTATGAAGAGACCCAGTACTTC.

This clone was observed a handful of times. The chain carries TRBV6-1 and TRBJ1-1; the D gene is possibly TRBD1 (5 bases). The germline gives CDR1 MNHNS, CDR2 SASEGT. The CDR3 spans 13 residues. Trimming pared 8 bases from V and 0 bases from J, leaving 10 bases between. CDR3: CASVEGVNTEAFF. The CDR3 DNA follows: TGTGCCAGCGTCGAAGGGGTGAACACTGAAGCTTTCTTT.

This clone showed up many times. V is TRBV12-3 or TRBV12-4 and J is TRBJ2-2; D remains ambiguous. V dropped 3 bases and J dropped 1 base, with 6 bases sitting between them. CDR3 length: 14 residues. The CDR3 loop is CASSFNLNTGELFF. CDR3 bases: TGTGCCAGCAGTTTCAATTTGAACACCGGGGAGCTGTTTTTT.

This clone showed up many times. J is TRBJ2-1 and V is TRBV28; D possibly corresponds to TRBD1 (5 bases). The CDR3 has 12 residues. Trimming took 7 bases from V and 4 from J, leaving 8 bases between them. The germline CDR1 and CDR2 sequences are MDHEN and SYDVKM. CDR3 region: CASTDSYNEQFF. Here the CDR3 DNA reads TGTGCCAGCACTGACAGTTACAATGAGCAGTTCTTC.

As DNA, the CDR3 is TGTGCCAGCAGTGCTAGAGGGGGCCGGGATTGGGGCGAGCAGTACTTC. Protein: CASSARGGRDWGEQYF. The chain is built from TRBV6-1 and TRBJ2-7; 7 positions agree with TRBD1. Trimming at V came to 4 bases and at J to 6 bases, leaving 15 bases not matched to a gene. This CDR3 is built from 16 residues. Germline V gene data show CDR1 as MNHNS and CDR2 as SASEGT.

The chain couples TRBV18 to TRBJ2-7; 8 bases are shared with TRBD1. The CDR3 extends over 12 amino acids. Germline V gene data show CDR1 as KGHSH and CDR2 as LQKENI. V lost 8 bases, J lost 2 bases, and 2 bases stayed unmatched. The CDR3 loop reads CASRQGPYEQYF. The CDR3 nucleotides read TGTGCCAGCCGACAGGGGCCCTACGAGCAGTACTTC.

V and J are TRBV6-5 and TRBJ2-5, with 8 bases lining up with TRBD2. CDR1 MNHEY and CDR2 SVGAGI come from the germline V gene. The CDR3 is 15 residues long. The V segment lost 2 bases and the J segment 3 bases; nucleotides outside the gene matches: 5. CDR3 in DNA: TGTGCCAGCAGTTACATGGGGACTAGGAAAGAGACCCAGTACTTC. It specifies CASSYMGTRKETQYF.

This clone was observed at least ten times. This chain uses TRBV20-1 with TRBJ1-1; the D gene is possibly TRBD1 (5 bases). The germline V and J ends were trimmed by 3 bases and 8 bases, with 13 bases remaining between them. In germline, CDR1 is DFQATT, CDR2 SNEGSKA (reference sequence). The CDR3 consists of 12 residues. CDR3 coding DNA: TGCAGTGCTAGCATCGGGGCTGCCGAAGCTTTCTTT. Translation: CSASIGAAEAFF.

A few counts support this clone. The chain combines TRBV11-1 with TRBJ2-3, with 8 bases identical to TRBD2. Trimming removed 1 base from V and 7 bases from J; junction bases left unmatched: 4. The CDR3 is 14 residues long. Germline V gene lookup returns CDR1 SGHAT and CDR2 FQDESV (reference sequence). CDR3 sequence reads: CASSLESGSYTQYF. The CDR3 DNA follows: TGTGCCAGCAGCTTAGAGAGCGGGAGTTATACGCAGTATTTT. The variable domain in full, with the rest retrieved from reference TRBV11-1 and TRBJ2-3, is EAEVAQSPRYKITEKSQAVAFWCDPISGHATLYWYRQILGQGPELLVQFQDESVVDDSQLPKDRFSAERLKGVDSTLKIQPAELGDSAMYLCASSLESGSYTQYFGPGTRLTVL.

The V and J genes are TRBV2 and TRBJ2-3; D is unresolved. Germline CDR1 SNHLY, CDR2 FYNNEI. V lost 7 bases, J lost 0 bases, and 14 bases lay in between. CDR3 length: 15 residues. The CDR3 spells CASIPPLCSTDTQYF. CDR3 nucleotide sequence: TGTGCCAGCATCCCCCCCCTATGTAGCACAGATACGCAGTATTTT.

The rearrangement joins TRBV4-1 to TRBJ2-2; D perhaps matches TRBD1 (7 bases). V was pared by 2 bases and J by 7 bases, with 23 bases between. CDR3 size: 18 residues. Looked up from germline, CDR1 is MGHRA and CDR2 is YSYEKL. In nucleotides, the CDR3 is TGCGCCAGCAGCCAATACGAGGGAGGACAGGTCCTTTTCGGGGAGCTGTTTTTT. It encodes CASSQYEGGQVLFGELFF.

This clone was seen many times. This rearrangement joins TRBV24-1 to TRBJ1-5; D is unclear. Germline CDR1 KGHDR, CDR2 SFDVKD. The CDR3 has 11 residues. The V gene lost 6 bases and the J gene lost 3 bases, with 2 bases spanning the gap. In nucleotides, the CDR3 is TGTGCCACCAGTCTCAATCAGCCCCAGCATTTT. Amino acid sequence: CATSLNQPQHF.

There are many counts of this clone. V and J are TRBV6-2 or TRBV6-3 and TRBJ2-1; D remains ambiguous. CDR1 MNHEY and CDR2 SVGEGT come from the germline V gene. CDR3 length equals 13 residues. Trimming took 6 bases from V and 2 from J, leaving 8 bases between them. The DNA of the CDR3 is TGTGCCAGCAGCGAGCGCCCCTACAATGAGCAGTTCTTC. Its protein is CASSERPYNEQFF.

This clone was recorded at least ten times. The chain combines TRBV27 with TRBJ2-3, with 9 bases aligning to TRBD1. This CDR3 is 16 amino acids long. V was clipped by 7 bases and J by 3 bases; unmatched bases: 11. Per the germline V gene, CDR1 is MNHEY and CDR2 is SMNVEV (reference sequence). CDR3 nucleotide sequence: TGTGCCAGCACTACATACCGGGACAGGGTTACAGATACGCAGTATTTT. It translates to CASTTYRDRVTDTQYF.

Concerning this clone itself: This is likely a read error, given that the CDR3 carries no conserved phenylalanine or tryptophan at its end. The rearrangement links TRBV24-1 to TRBJ2-7; TRBD1 matches at 8 bases. The CDR3 extends over 13 amino acids. The germline gives CDR1 KGHDR, CDR2 SFDVKD. With 3 bases clipped from V and 10 bases from J, the junction kept 7 bases outside the gene matches. DNA for the CDR3: TGTGCCACCAGTGATCTATGGACAGGGAGTCAGTACTCC. Translation: CATSDLWTGSQYS.

This clone was seen repeatedly, ten times or more. The sample holds other DNA sequences that translate to the same CDR3. The genes are TRBV7-9 and TRBJ2-5; D not certain. The CDR3 spans 12 residues. Germline lookup yields CDR1 SEHNR and CDR2 FQNEAQ (reference sequence). The V end lost 5 bases, the J end lost 5 bases, and 9 bases lay between the germline ends. In DNA form, the CDR3 reads TGTGCCAGCAGCCCCCAAGGGGAGACCCAGTACTTC. It codes for CASSPQGETQYF.

With respect to this clone: This may stem from a read error, because a much larger clone lies one nucleotide away. In nucleotides, the CDR3 is TGCGCCAGCAGCCGCCGAGTGGGACCGAACACCGGGGAGCTGTTTTTT. The encoded protein is CASSRRVGPNTGELFF. The chain combines TRBV4-1 with TRBJ2-2; D possibly matches TRBD1 or TRBD2 (5 bases each). This CDR3 spans 16 amino acids. Trimming took off 4 bases at V and 0 bases at J, with 12 bases between the two ends. Germline CDR1 and CDR2: MGHRA and YSYEKL.

This clone was picked up many times. The chain has TRBV6-1 and TRBJ1-1, with D possibly matching TRBD1 (5 bases). The V and J ends lost 5 bases and 6 bases respectively, with 16 bases between them. From germline, CDR1 is MNHNS and CDR2 SASEGT. The CDR3 runs to 14 residues. The CDR3 nucleotides read TGTGCCAGCAGTCTAGGCGAGGGGTTCCCTGAAGCTTTCTTT. Amino acids: CASSLGEGFPEAFF.